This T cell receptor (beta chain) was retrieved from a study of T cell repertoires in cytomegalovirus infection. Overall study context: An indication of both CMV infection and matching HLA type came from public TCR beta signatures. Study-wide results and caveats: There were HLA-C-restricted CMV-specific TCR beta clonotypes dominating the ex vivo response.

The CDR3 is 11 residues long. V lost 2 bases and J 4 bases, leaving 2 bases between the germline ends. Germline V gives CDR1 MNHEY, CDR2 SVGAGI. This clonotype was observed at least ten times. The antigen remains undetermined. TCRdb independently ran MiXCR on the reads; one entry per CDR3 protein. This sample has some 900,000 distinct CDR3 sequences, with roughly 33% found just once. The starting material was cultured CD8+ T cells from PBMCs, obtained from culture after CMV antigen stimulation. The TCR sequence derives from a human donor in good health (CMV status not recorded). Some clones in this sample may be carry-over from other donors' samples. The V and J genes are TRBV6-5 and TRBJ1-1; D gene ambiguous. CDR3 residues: CASSYGTEAFF. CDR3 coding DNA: TGTGCCAGCAGTTACGGCACTGAAGCTTTCTTT.